These 26 T cell receptor beta chains originate from one sample sequenced in a study of cytomegalovirus exposure and HLA in healthy donors. This PCR relied on a set of 60 Vbeta primers and 13 Jbeta primers. The assay was immunoSEQ multiplex PCR, and TCRdb's table has in-frame clones only and misses some. The sample contains under 150,000 clones, approximately 80% of which appear only once. The sample was PBMCs. These receptors came from a middle-aged woman in good health and CMV-seropositive.

This clone was recorded a few times. J is TRBJ2-1 and V is TRBV6-4; D is unclear. CDR3 length equals 15 residues. Germline loops: CDR1 MRHNA, CDR2 SNTAGT. V was clipped by 3 bases and J by 0 bases, with 9 bases between them. The CDR3 loop reads CASSDTDSSYNEQFF. Here the CDR3 DNA reads TGTGCCAGCAGTGATACAGATTCCTCCTACAATGAGCAGTTCTTC.

The chain is built from TRBV15 and TRBJ2-7, with 7 bases lining up with TRBD1. Germline V gives CDR1 LNHNV, CDR2 YYDKDF (reference sequence). The V gene end was trimmed by 3 bases and the J gene end by 2 bases; junction bases not matched to a gene: 4. The CDR3 spans 14 residues. DNA for the CDR3: TGTGCCACCAGCAGCGGGACAGCCACCTACGAGCAGTACTTC. Protein sequence: CATSSGTATYEQYF. The variable domain in full, with the rest retrieved from reference TRBV15 and TRBJ2-7, is DAMVIQNPRYQVTQFGKPVTLSCSQTLNHNVMYWYQQKSSQAPKLLFHYYDKDFNNEADTPDNFQSRRPNTSFCFLDIRSPGLGDTAMYLCATSSGTATYEQYFGPGTRLTVT.

This clone was detected once. The chain employs TRBV10-2 and TRBJ2-5; D is possibly TRBD1 (5 bases). The V end was cut by 8 bases, the J end by 4 bases, with 11 bases between. The CDR3 covers 12 residues. The germline gives CDR1 WSHSY, CDR2 SAAADI. CDR3 region: CASGIGAETQYF. As DNA, the CDR3 is TGCGCCAGCGGAATAGGGGCAGAGACCCAGTACTTC.

V gene TRBV7-8 combines with J gene TRBJ2-2; 10 nucleotides line up with TRBD1. The V gene end was trimmed by 1 base and the J gene end by 6 bases; junction bases not matched to a gene: 8. CDR1 and CDR2 (germline): SGHVS, FQNEAQ. This CDR3 contains 17 residues. DNA of the CDR3: TGTGCCAGCAGCTTAGTAGGGACAGGGGTTAGGTCCGGGGAGCTGTTTTTT. As protein: CASSLVGTGVRSGELFF.

The chain uses TRBV18 and TRBJ2-7, with D tentatively TRBD1 (6 bases). V dropped 4 bases and J dropped 6 bases, with 13 bases sitting between them. Per the germline V gene, CDR1 is KGHSH and CDR2 is LQKENI. The CDR3 covers 13 residues. CDR3 sequence reads: CASSLDRFGEQYF. The CDR3 DNA reads as TGTGCCAGCTCACTGGACAGATTCGGCGAGCAGTACTTC. Supplemented by reference TRBV18 and TRBJ2-7, the full variable domain reads NAGVMQNPRHLVRRRGQEARLRCSPMKGHSHVYWYRQLPEEGLKFMVYLQKENIIDESGMPKERFSAEFPKEGPSILRIQQVVRGDSAAYFCASSLDRFGEQYFGPGTRLTVT.

A single count supports this clone. The rearrangement joins TRBV28 to TRBJ1-3, with D possibly TRBD1 on 5 matching bases. Germline CDR1 and CDR2: MDHEN and SYDVKM. Trimming removed 8 bases from V and 2 bases from J, with 16 bases in between. The CDR3 totals 15 residues. CDR3: CASRPGGLTGNTIYF. CDR3 DNA sequence: TGTGCCAGCCGCCCCGGGGGTTTAACTGGAAACACCATATATTTT.

The chain joins TRBV5-4 to TRBJ2-1; 7 positions match TRBD2. Trimming took 2 bases from V and 5 from J; bases not matched to a gene: 7. Germline loops: CDR1 SGHNT, CDR2 YYREEE (reference sequence). The CDR3 length is 15 residues. CDR3 DNA: TGTGCCAGCAGCTTTAGCCCAGCGGGAAACAATGAGCAGTTCTTC. Translating gives CASSFSPAGNNEQFF.

The chain joins TRBV19 to TRBJ2-7; 10 nucleotides match TRBD2. CDR3 size: 19 residues. The V segment lost 5 bases and the J segment 6 bases; nucleotides outside the gene matches: 22. From germline, CDR1 is LNHDA and CDR2 SQIVND (reference sequence). CDR3 residues: CASSRGLAGVNPRLPEQYF. As DNA, the CDR3 is TGTGCCAGTAGTCGGGGGCTAGCGGGAGTTAACCCCCGGCTTCCCGAGCAGTACTTC.

DNA of the CDR3: TGTGCCAGCAGTTACTCATTAGTTAGAGGGTTCACTGAAGCTTTCTTT. Translation: CASSYSLVRGFTEAFF. The gene calls are TRBV6-6 and TRBJ1-1; D remains unclear. CDR1 is MNHNY, CDR2 SVGAGI, per germline (reference sequence). V was pared by 0 bases and J by 4 bases, with 15 bases between. The length of the CDR3 is 16 residues.

The chain uses TRBV21-1 and TRBJ1-2; the table names TRBD1, a call not compared with the DNA. TRBV21-1 is classified as a pseudogene. The CDR3 has 16 residues. The DNA of the CDR3 is TGTGCCAGCAGCAAAGACGCAGGGTTGAGGTACTATGGCTACACCTTC. Translated: CASSKDAGLRYYGYTF.

This chain's CDR3 is CASSLGPGATSPYF. Here the CDR3 DNA reads TGTGCCAGCAGCTTAGGTCCAGGGGCTACTTCACCGTACTTC. This rearrangement joins TRBV7-8 to TRBJ2-5; tentative D call: TRBD1 (6 bases). Trimming stripped 1 base from V and 13 bases from J, with 19 bases between. Per germline, CDR1 SGHVS and CDR2 FQNEAQ. The CDR3 sequence is 14 residues long.

The chain employs TRBV7-3 and TRBJ2-2; 9 positions match TRBD2. Germline V gene lookup returns CDR1 SGHTA and CDR2 FQGTGA. V shed 5 bases and J 3 bases; nucleotides not matched to a gene: 13. The CDR3 contains 18 residues. In DNA form, the CDR3 reads TGTGCCAGCAGCATCCGCCCCCCGGGACTAGCATACACCGGGGAGCTGTTTTTT. The encoded protein is CASSIRPPGLAYTGELFF.

The V gene is TRBV7-3, the J gene TRBJ2-7, with TRBD2 matching over 8 bases. The J segment lost 6 bases and the V segment lost 8 bases, leaving 12 bases of the junction unmatched. Germline values: CDR1 SGHTA, CDR2 FQGTGA. CDR3 length: 14 amino acids. The CDR3 here is CASANRGGSGEQYF. Here the CDR3 DNA reads TGTGCCAGCGCAAACCGGGGGGGATCCGGCGAGCAGTACTTC.

The V and J genes are TRBV9 and TRBJ1-2; possible D gene TRBD1, 5 bases. The CDR3 extends over 14 amino acids. Germline values: CDR1 SGDLS, CDR2 YYNGEE. Trimming took off 4 bases at V and 8 bases at J, with 18 bases between the two ends. CDR3 coding DNA: TGTGCCAGCAGCCCCCCTGGGGCAGGCATCGGCTACACCTTC. The encoded protein is CASSPPGAGIGYTF.

The gene calls are TRBV7-2 and TRBJ2-7, with D tentatively TRBD2 (5 bases). CDR1 SGHTA and CDR2 FQGNSA come from the germline V gene. This CDR3 region has 13 residues. Between the trimmed V and J ends, which lost 3 bases and 4 bases, there was a span of 10 bases. CDR3 residues: CASSFGKGYEQYF. The CDR3 nucleotides are TGTGCCAGCAGCTTCGGGAAAGGGTACGAGCAGTACTTC.

This chain uses TRBV5-4 with TRBJ1-3, with D possibly being TRBD1 (6 bases). Germline loops: CDR1 SGHNT, CDR2 YYREEE (reference sequence). V was pared by 2 bases and J by 0 bases, with 12 bases between. The CDR3 extends over 16 amino acids. In DNA, the CDR3 is TGTGCCAGCAGCTTCGGGGGGGACATCTCTGGAAACACCATATATTTT. This sequence encodes CASSFGGDISGNTIYF. The whole variable domain, remainder taken from reference TRBV5-4 and TRBJ1-3, is ETGVTQSPTHLIKTRGQQVTLRCSSQSGHNTVSWYQQALGQGPQFIFQYYREEENGRGNFPPRFSGLQFPNYSSELNVNALELDDSALYLCASSFGGDISGNTIYFGEGSWLTVV.

The sample holds a few counts of this clone. The J gene is TRBJ2-7, the V gene TRBV7-2, with 9 positions matching TRBD2. The germline V gene encodes CDR1 SGHTA and CDR2 FQGNSA. Trimming took 2 bases from V and 0 from J; bases not matched to a gene: 5. The CDR3 is 16 amino acids. CDR3: CASSLRRSGSSYEQYF. The CDR3, as DNA: TGTGCCAGCAGCTTACGTCGTAGCGGGAGCTCCTACGAGCAGTACTTC.

The CDR3 is CSVAFLTSGKSGRTDTQYF. In DNA, the CDR3 is TGCAGCGTTGCATTTTTGACTAGCGGGAAGTCTGGCCGCACAGATACGCAGTATTTT. This rearrangement joins TRBV29-1 to TRBJ2-3, with 11 bases aligning to TRBD2. The CDR3 has 19 residues. Germline CDR1 is SQVTM and CDR2 is ANQGSEA. J lost 1 base, V lost 4 bases, and 16 bases had no gene match.

V usage is TRBV6-6 and J usage is TRBJ2-2, with TRBD1 identical over 9 bases. This CDR3 is 14 amino acids long. Germline CDR1 is MNHNY and CDR2 is SVGAGI (reference sequence). V shed 6 bases, J shed 8 bases, and the junction held 7 bases outside the gene matches. In DNA, the CDR3 is TGTGCCAGCAGATTTACAGGGGGCTTGGGGGAGCTGTTTTTT. It codes for CASRFTGGLGELFF.

The V call is TRBV29-1, the J call TRBJ2-2; D is unresolved. Germline V gene data show CDR1 as SQVTM and CDR2 as ANQGSEA. This CDR3 comprises 14 residues. V was pared by 2 bases and J by 3 bases, with 10 bases between. The CDR3 bases are TGCAGCGTTGAATGGCCCACCGACACCGGGGAGCTGTTTTTT. Its protein product is CSVEWPTDTGELFF.

The V gene is TRBV6-5, the J gene TRBJ2-7; D may be TRBD1 (6 bases). From germline, CDR1 is MNHEY and CDR2 SVGAGI. The CDR3 loop spans 12 amino acids. V was shortened by 2 bases and J by 6 bases, with 8 bases between the two germline ends. The CDR3 DNA follows: TGTGCCAGCAGTTACCCGACAGGCGAGCAGTACTTC. This translates into CASSYPTGEQYF.

This clone showed up just once. The chain links TRBV18 to TRBJ2-7; maybe TRBD2 (6 bases). Between the trimmed V and J ends, which lost 1 base and 3 bases, there was a span of 10 bases. Germline V lookup: CDR1 KGHSH, CDR2 LQKENI. The CDR3 runs 14 residues. CDR3 residues: CASSPLAENYEQYF. Written as DNA, the CDR3 is TGTGCCAGCTCACCACTAGCGGAGAACTACGAGCAGTACTTC.

The V gene is TRBV21-1, the J gene TRBJ2-1; the tabulated D call, TRBD2, remains unverified against the DNA. TRBV21-1 is a pseudogene locus. There are 16 residues in the CDR3. CDR3 protein: CASIATSGGARHEQFF. In DNA form, the CDR3 reads TGTGCCAGCATCGCGACTAGCGGGGGGGCTAGGCATGAGCAGTTCTTC.

The genes are TRBV7-8 and TRBJ1-2; 7 bases line up with TRBD1. With 5 bases clipped from V and 4 bases from J, the junction kept 4 bases outside the gene matches. The CDR3 is 13 amino acids. Per the germline V gene, CDR1 is SGHVS and CDR2 is FQNEAQ. CDR3 coding DNA: TGTGCCAGCAGCCGGGGACAGCTCTATGGCTACACCTTC. Translation: CASSRGQLYGYTF.

This rearrangement joins TRBV9 to TRBJ1-2, with 8 bases aligning to TRBD1. The CDR3 is 13 residues long. Germline assignment: CDR1 SGDLS and CDR2 YYNGEE. The V and J ends lost 3 bases and 8 bases, in that order; junction bases with no gene match: 6. The CDR3 loop reads CASSGTGLNGYTF. DNA for the CDR3: TGTGCCAGCAGCGGGACAGGGCTAAACGGCTACACCTTC.

DNA for the CDR3: TGTGCCAGTAGTCCTGAACTAGGAGTGGGCACAGATACGCAGTATTTT. This gives the protein CASSPELGVGTDTQYF. The rearrangement links TRBV19 to TRBJ2-3; D might be TRBD2 (5 bases). The germline V and J ends were trimmed by 5 bases and 1 base, with 16 bases remaining between them. CDR3 length: 16 amino acids. Germline V gene lookup returns CDR1 LNHDA and CDR2 SQIVND (reference sequence).